Following are 14 T cell receptor beta chains from one sample sequenced in a study of blood T cell repertoires in COVID-19. Repertoires were generated with immunoSEQ multiplex PCR, while TCRdb's copy carries only in-frame clones and drops some. The sample has roughly 100,000 clones, approximately 92% seen once. Sequencing used peripheral blood. The receptors were gathered from a woman of 80 years or more with acute or convalescent COVID-19.

The chain employs TRBV20-1 and TRBJ2-3, with 12 bases that match TRBD2. CDR1 is DFQATT, CDR2 SNEGSKA, per germline (reference sequence). This CDR3 comprises 18 residues. J gave up 5 bases and V 3 bases, and 15 bases lay outside the gene matches. CDR3 nucleotide sequence: TGCAGTGCTAGTATGGCTAGCGGGGGGGCTGGCTTTGTAGATACGCAGTATTTT. Translating it yields CSASMASGGAGFVDTQYF.

The chain is built from TRBV30 and TRBJ1-5; TRBD1 might be the D (6 bases). Trimming removed 2 bases from V and 4 bases from J, with 9 bases in between. Germline V gene lookup returns CDR1 GTSNPN and CDR2 SVGIG (reference sequence). The CDR3 totals 13 residues. CDR3 DNA sequence: TGTGCCTGGAGTAGGGACATTAATCAGCCCCAGCATTTT. Its translation is CAWSRDINQPQHF.

This clone was counted a single time. The V and J genes are TRBV19 and TRBJ2-6; 7 nucleotides align to TRBD1. V dropped 6 bases and J dropped 4; count of bases not matched to a gene: 9. The CDR3 contains 16 residues. Germline CDR1 LNHDA, CDR2 SQIVND (reference sequence). CDR3 residues: CASSPTGLLGANVLTF. CDR3 bases: TGTGCCAGTAGCCCGACAGGGCTATTAGGGGCCAACGTCCTGACTTTC. Full variable domain (outside the CDR3, taken from reference TRBV19 and TRBJ2-6): DGGITQSPKYLFRKEGQNVTLSCEQNLNHDAMYWYRQDPGQGLRLIYYSQIVNDFQKGDIAEGYSVSREKKESFPLTVTSAQKNPTAFYLCASSPTGLLGANVLTFGAGSRLTVL.

This clone was found once. This chain joins TRBV27 and TRBJ1-1, with TRBD1 identical over 8 bases. CDR3 length: 15 residues. The V and J ends lost 6 bases and 1 base, in that order; junction bases with no gene match: 7. Germline CDR1 and CDR2: MNHEY and SMNVEV (reference sequence). CDR3 DNA sequence: TGTGCCAGCAGCGGACAGGGCCAGGGGAACACTGAAGCTTTCTTT. Translation gives CASSGQGQGNTEAFF.

The V and J genes are TRBV3-1 (or the pseudogene TRBV3-2) and TRBJ2-5; possible D gene TRBD2, 7 bases. From germline, CDR1 is LGHDT and CDR2 YNNKEL (reference sequence). V was cut by 4 bases and J by 5 bases, with 23 bases left in between. This CDR3 contains 17 residues. The CDR3 DNA sequence: TGTGCCAGCAGCCGACCCCGAGGTTTAGGGGGGGCGGAGACCCAGTACTTC. It encodes CASSRPRGLGGAETQYF.

The gene calls are TRBV9 and TRBJ2-5, with a possible D match to TRBD2 (6 bases). The CDR3 is made up of 15 amino acids. The V gene's germline CDR1 is SGDLS and CDR2 YYNGEE. V lost 3 bases, J lost 5 bases, and 17 bases lay in between. Here the CDR3 reads CASSARDFLPETQYF. DNA for the CDR3: TGTGCCAGCAGCGCCCGGGACTTCCTCCCGGAGACCCAGTACTTC.

The rearrangement joins TRBV11-2 to TRBJ1-1; 9 nucleotides line up with TRBD1. Germline assignment: CDR1 SGHAT and CDR2 FQNNGV. The ends lost 1 base at V and 4 bases at J; junction bases unmatched: 13. The CDR3 is made up of 18 amino acids. This CDR3 reads CASSLVGGQGRFFTEAFF. As DNA, the CDR3 is TGTGCCAGCAGCTTAGTTGGGGGACAGGGTAGGTTTTTCACTGAAGCTTTCTTT.

This clone has just one count. This chain joins TRBV5-6 and TRBJ2-7, with 11 positions matching TRBD1. CDR1 and CDR2 from the germline V gene are SGHDT and YYEEEE. The ends lost 4 bases at V and 3 bases at J; junction bases unmatched: 3. This CDR3 is built from 14 residues. CDR3: CASSPGTGGYEQYF. The CDR3 DNA sequence: TGTGCCAGCAGCCCCGGGACAGGGGGCTACGAGCAGTACTTC.

J is TRBJ2-1 and V is TRBV6-5; D perhaps matches TRBD1 (5 bases). Trimming stripped 6 bases from V and 1 base from J, with 10 bases between. CDR1 is MNHEY and CDR2 is SVGAGI in the germline V gene. This CDR3 has 14 residues. CDR3 amino acids: CASSDRISYNEQFF. The CDR3 DNA is TGTGCCAGCAGCGACAGAATTTCCTACAATGAGCAGTTCTTC.

This chain uses TRBV7-2 with TRBJ2-1; 8 positions agree with TRBD2. The CDR3 has 17 amino acids. Per germline, CDR1 SGHTA and CDR2 FQGNSA. With V trimmed by 1 base and J by 0 bases, 5 bases remained unmatched. The chain's CDR3 is CASSLEISGASYNEQFF. DNA for the CDR3: TGTGCCAGCAGCTTAGAGATTAGCGGGGCCTCCTACAATGAGCAGTTCTTC.

The table lists this clone with a count of one. The V and J genes are TRBV7-2 and TRBJ1-3; D unclear. The CDR3 is made up of 17 amino acids. Between the trimmed V and J ends, which lost 1 base and 7 bases, there was a span of 20 bases. Germline V gene lookup returns CDR1 SGHTA and CDR2 FQGNSA. The CDR3 loop is CASSLEGFREMGNTIYF. The CDR3 DNA reads as TGTGCCAGCAGCTTAGAAGGATTTAGGGAGATGGGGAACACCATATATTTT.

The chain combines TRBV7-9 with TRBJ2-5, with 9 bases lining up with TRBD2. The CDR3 spans 16 residues. Per the germline V gene, CDR1 is SEHNR and CDR2 is FQNEAQ (reference sequence). J gave up 1 base and V 6 bases, and 9 bases lay outside the gene matches. CDR3 loop: CASRPGGSGGQETQYF. In DNA, the CDR3 is TGTGCCAGCAGACCTGGGGGTAGCGGGGGCCAAGAGACCCAGTACTTC.

The rearrangement links TRBV7-9 to TRBJ2-1, with TRBD1 matching over 10 bases. Germline values: CDR1 SEHNR, CDR2 FQNEAQ (reference sequence). Trimming took 5 bases from V and 6 from J; bases not matched to a gene: 13. The CDR3 contains 17 residues. CDR3 sequence: CASSRRDRGLESNEQFF. The CDR3 DNA reads TGTGCCAGCAGCCGCCGGGACAGGGGTTTGGAAAGCAATGAGCAGTTCTTC. The whole variable domain, filled in from reference TRBV7-9 and TRBJ2-1, reads DTGVSQNPRHKITKRGQNVTFRCDPISEHNRLYWYRQTLGQGPEFLTYFQNEAQLEKSRLLSDRFSAERPKGSFSTLEIQRTEQGDSAMYLCASSRRDRGLESNEQFFGPGTRLTVL.

In its sample, this clone was seen a few times. The chain recombines TRBV19 with TRBJ2-5, with 11 nucleotides matching TRBD1. After removal of 6 bases from V and 1 base from J, the junction contained 10 bases not matched to a gene. This CDR3 region has 17 residues. Germline V gene lookup returns CDR1 LNHDA and CDR2 SQIVND (reference sequence). This chain's CDR3 is CASRWSAGTGGQETQYF. CDR3 nucleotide sequence: TGTGCCAGTAGGTGGAGTGCCGGGACAGGGGGCCAAGAGACCCAGTACTTC.